Each of the 3 T cell receptor beta chains below was sequenced from the same sample in a study of primary melanoma T cells and metastatic recurrence. Profiling relied on immunoSEQ multiplex PCR, and the TCRdb table lists in-frame clones only, not all of them. Its clone listing holds some 100 clones. The sequenced sample was melanoma tumor tissue. These receptors came from a human donor with melanoma.

The V call is TRBV6-8, the J call TRBJ1-2, with 9 bases lining up with TRBD1. This CDR3 contains 15 residues. With 3 bases clipped from V and 4 bases from J, the junction kept 6 bases outside the gene matches. Germline-derived CDR1 and CDR2 are MNHGY and SAAAGT. The CDR3 protein is CASSYRGTGSYGYTF. The DNA for the CDR3 is TGTGCCAGCAGTTATCGAGGGACAGGGTCCTATGGCTACACCTTC.

This chain links TRBV19 with TRBJ2-6; D remains ambiguous. Trimming shortened V by 5 bases and J by 4 bases, and 15 bases separated the two germline ends. This CDR3 spans 16 amino acids. Germline V CDR1 and CDR2: LNHDA, SQIVND (reference sequence). CDR3 coding DNA: TGTGCCAGTAGTCTTCGGCCTGGCATAGGGGCCAACGTCCTGACTTTC. Protein sequence: CASSLRPGIGANVLTF.

Here the CDR3 reads CASSLSGAASTDTQYF. CDR3 in DNA: TGTGCCAGTAGTCTCTCGGGGGCGGCCAGCACAGATACGCAGTATTTT. The chain links TRBV19 to TRBJ2-3; D might be TRBD1 or TRBD2, each matching 6 bases. CDR3 length: 16 residues. The V gene's germline CDR1 is LNHDA and CDR2 SQIVND (reference sequence). The V and J ends lost 5 bases and 0 bases respectively, with 15 bases between them.